This TCR beta chain was retrieved from a study of blood T cell repertoires in COVID-19. Study information: The study drew acute and convalescent COVID-19 samples from the United States, Italy and Spain. Sample material is recorded as cDNA or gDNA derived from T cells, B-cell-depleted T cells, or PBMCs.

In the original analysis: Amplification from reference gene primers served as the basis for estimated nucleated cell counts. Only in-frame clones appear in the TCRdb table, and some are missing; sequencing was by immunoSEQ multiplex PCR. V, J and clone size reflect that table, while D and trimming were determined from the DNA. The profile shows approximately 120,000 clones, 85% to 90% of them singletons. This CDR3 region has 15 residues. Trimming stripped 4 bases from V and 2 bases from J, with 13 bases between. Germline lookup yields CDR1 SGHTA and CDR2 FQGNSA. Sequenced material: peripheral blood. The TCR originated in a human donor in a cohort sampled during active COVID-19. The V and J genes are TRBV7-2 and TRBJ2-3; D remains unclear. In nucleotides, the CDR3 is TGTGCCAGCAGCTCATCAACTACGTCCACAGATACGCAGTATTTT. This gives the protein CASSSSTTSTDTQYF.